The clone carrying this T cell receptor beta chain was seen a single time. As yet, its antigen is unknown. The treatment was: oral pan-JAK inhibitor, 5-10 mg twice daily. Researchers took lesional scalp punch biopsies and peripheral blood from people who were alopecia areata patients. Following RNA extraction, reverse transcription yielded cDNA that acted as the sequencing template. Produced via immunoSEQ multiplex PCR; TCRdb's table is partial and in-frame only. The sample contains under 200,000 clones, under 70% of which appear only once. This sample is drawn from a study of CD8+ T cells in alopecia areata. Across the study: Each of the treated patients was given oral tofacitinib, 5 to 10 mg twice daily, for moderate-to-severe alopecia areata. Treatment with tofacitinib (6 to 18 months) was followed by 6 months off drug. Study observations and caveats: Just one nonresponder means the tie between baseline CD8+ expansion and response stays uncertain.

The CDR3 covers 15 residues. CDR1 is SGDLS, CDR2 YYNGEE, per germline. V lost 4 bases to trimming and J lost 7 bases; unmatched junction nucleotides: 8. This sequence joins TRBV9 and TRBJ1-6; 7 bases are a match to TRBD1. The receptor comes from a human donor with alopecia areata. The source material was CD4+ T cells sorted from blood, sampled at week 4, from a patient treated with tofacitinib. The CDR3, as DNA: TGTGCCAGCAGCTCGCGGGACAGAGAAAATTCACCCCTCCACTTT. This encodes CASSSRDRENSPLHF.